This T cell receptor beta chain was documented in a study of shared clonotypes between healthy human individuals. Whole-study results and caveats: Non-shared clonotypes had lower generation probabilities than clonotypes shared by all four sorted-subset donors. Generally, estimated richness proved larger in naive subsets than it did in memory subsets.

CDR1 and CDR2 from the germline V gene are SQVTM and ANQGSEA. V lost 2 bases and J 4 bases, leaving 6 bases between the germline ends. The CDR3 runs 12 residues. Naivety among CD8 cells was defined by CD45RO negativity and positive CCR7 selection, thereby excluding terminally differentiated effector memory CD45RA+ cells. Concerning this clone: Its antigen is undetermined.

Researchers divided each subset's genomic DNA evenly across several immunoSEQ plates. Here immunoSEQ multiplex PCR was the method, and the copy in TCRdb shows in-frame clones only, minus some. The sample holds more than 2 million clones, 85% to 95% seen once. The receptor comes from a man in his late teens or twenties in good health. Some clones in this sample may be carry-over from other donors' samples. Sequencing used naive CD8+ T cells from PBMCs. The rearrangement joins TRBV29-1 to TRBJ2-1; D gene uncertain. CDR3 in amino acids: CSVEFQYNEQFF. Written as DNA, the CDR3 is TGCAGCGTTGAATTCCAATACAATGAGCAGTTCTTC.